A selection of T cell receptor beta chains follows, all from one sample in a study of Graves' ophthalmopathy and Graves' hyperthyroidism. TCRdb recomputed calls from the multiplex PCR reads with MiXCR, one row per CDR3 protein. The repertoire holds about 740,000 distinct CDR3 sequences, with 40% as singletons. Sequenced: peripheral blood. The receptors shown here come from an adult man with Graves' ophthalmopathy. Each CDR3 is given with its conserved first and last residue. A D gene is named only where the DNA matches it firmly. Clone size, where shown, is once, few, many, or a class for clones that have expanded.

j_call v_call clone_size d_call cdr3_aa cdr3_nt
TRBJ1-1 TRBV2 few TRBD1 CASRVPGQGMNTEAFF TGTGCCAGCAGAGTCCCGGGACAGGGAATGAACACTGAAGCTTTCTTT
TRBJ2-5 TRBV5-6 few NA CASNRRAGRQETQYF TGTGCCAGCAACCGTCGCGCGGGGCGTCAAGAGACCCAGTACTTC
TRBJ1-2 TRBV10-3 NA TRBD1 CAISENRGPGYGYTF TGTGCCATCAGTGAGAACAGGGGGCCTGGCTATGGCTACACCTTC
TRBJ1-5 TRBV12-3/TRBV12-4 NA NA CASSLVGADSNQPQHF TGTGCCAGCAGTTTGGTCGGGGCAGATAGCAATCAGCCCCAGCATTTT
TRBJ2-7 TRBV11-1 NA NA CASSLVGRRQGLSYEQYF TGTGCCAGCAGCTTAGTGGGTCGCAGACAGGGACTTTCCTACGAGCAGTACTTC
TRBJ1-3 TRBV7-2 many NA CASSFSHTSSGNTIYF TGTGCCAGCAGCTTTAGTCACACTAGCTCTGGAAACACCATATATTTT
TRBJ1-4 TRBV7-2 many NA CASSLDSVEKLFF TGTGCCAGCAGCTTGGACAGCGTTGAAAAACTGTTTTTT
TRBJ2-7 TRBV19 NA TRBD2 CASSRAGIYEQYF TGTGCCAGTAGTAGAGCGGGAATCTACGAGCAGTACTTC
TRBJ2-7 TRBV9 few NA CASSVDTWNEQYF TGTGCCAGCAGCGTAGACACTTGGAACGAGCAGTACTTC
TRBJ1-2 TRBV5-4 NA NA CASSVGEGGYTF TGTGCCAGCAGTGTGGGAGAAGGAGGCTACACCTTC
TRBJ2-7 TRBV10-3 many TRBD2 CAISPSGRAEQYF TGTGCCATCAGCCCTAGCGGGAGGGCCGAGCAGTACTTC
TRBJ2-7 TRBV29-1 NA NA CSVEVEQYF TGCAGCGTTGAGGTGGAGCAGTACTTC
TRBJ1-5 TRBV29-1 once TRBD1 CSVAGGNNQPQHF TGCAGCGTTGCAGGGGGAAACAATCAGCCCCAGCATTTT
TRBJ1-6 TRBV15 NA TRBD1 CATTGNNSPLHF TGTGCCACGACAGGGAATAATTCACCCCTCCACTTT
TRBJ2-5 TRBV2 once NA CASSEGTGPSQGTQYF TGTGCCAGCAGTGAAGGGACCGGACCTTCCCAAGGGACCCAGTACTTC
TRBJ2-6 TRBV13 NA TRBD2 CASSKRLAGHSGANVLTF TGTGCCAGCAGCAAAAGACTAGCGGGCCACTCTGGGGCCAACGTCCTGACTTTC
TRBJ1-1 TRBV11-2 NA NA CASSLVWGVKNTEAFF TGTGCCAGCAGCTTAGTTTGGGGAGTCAAGAACACTGAAGCTTTCTTT
TRBJ1-2 TRBV10-2 few NA CASSLGEAGYGYTF TGTGCCAGCAGTTTGGGGGAAGCGGGGTATGGCTACACCTTC
TRBJ2-2 TRBV7-3 NA NA CASSLARWDGKNTGELFF TGTGCCAGCAGCCTCGCCCGCTGGGACGGGAAGAACACCGGGGAGCTGTTTTTT
TRBJ1-6 TRBV10-3 NA TRBD1 CASSREQGTPLHF TGTGCCAGCAGCCGCGAACAGGGGACACCCCTCCACTTT
TRBJ2-7 TRBV11-1 once NA CASSPGPPGEQYF TGTGCCAGCAGCCCGGGACCCCCGGGCGAGCAGTACTTC
TRBJ2-2 TRBV9 many NA CASSLRADGTGELFF TGTGCCAGCAGCCTAAGGGCTGACGGCACCGGGGAGCTGTTTTTT
TRBJ1-3 TRBV20-1 few NA CSARDGSRTLSGNTIYF TGCAGTGCTAGAGATGGAAGCAGGACTCTCTCTGGAAACACCATATATTTT
TRBJ2-5 TRBV7-2 many TRBD2 CASSMLLAGGETQYF TGTGCCAGCAGCATGCTATTAGCGGGAGGGGAGACCCAGTACTTC
TRBJ2-5 TRBV4-2 few TRBD2 CASSTRGGHQETQYF TGTGCCAGCAGCACCCGGGGGGGCCACCAAGAGACCCAGTACTTC
TRBJ1-6 TRBV10-2 NA NA CASSGRAGNSPLHF TGCGCCAGCAGTGGCAGGGCGGGCAATTCACCCCTCCACTTT
TRBJ1-1 TRBV2 NA NA CASSESGVITEAFF TGTGCCAGCAGTGAATCAGGGGTTATCACTGAAGCTTTCTTT
TRBJ2-7 TRBV12-3/TRBV12-4 many NA CASSPRQAYEQYF TGTGCCAGCAGCCCGAGACAGGCCTACGAGCAGTACTTC
TRBJ2-7 TRBV2 once TRBD1 CASSYLQGGLYEQYF TGTGCCAGCAGTTACCTACAGGGGGGTCTCTACGAGCAGTACTTC
TRBJ2-7 TRBV3-1 few NA CASSQDPGTEYEQYF TGTGCCAGCAGCCAAGACCCCGGGACGGAATACGAGCAGTACTTC
TRBJ2-7 TRBV20-1 many TRBD1 CSAEPGQGYEQYF TGCAGTGCGGAACCGGGACAGGGTTACGAGCAGTACTTC
TRBJ1-5 TRBV24-1 NA NA CASSYPGSSTNSNQPQHF TGTGCCAGCAGTTACCCAGGCAGCTCTACTAATAGCAATCAGCCCCAGCATTTT
TRBJ2-5 TRBV29-1 NA TRBD2 CSVFGTSGSETQYF TGCAGCGTTTTTGGGACTAGCGGGAGCGAGACCCAGTACTTC
TRBJ1-2 TRBV2 once TRBD1 CASARDRGYGYTF TGTGCCAGCGCCCGGGACAGGGGCTATGGCTACACCTTC
TRBJ1-2 TRBV6-1 NA TRBD1 CASRGWDSNYGYTF TGTGCCAGCAGAGGATGGGACAGCAACTATGGCTACACCTTC
TRBJ2-7 TRBV10-1 few TRBD2 CASSQALAGKVEQYF TGCGCCAGCAGCCAAGCTCTAGCGGGAAAAGTCGAGCAGTACTTC
TRBJ2-6 TRBV10-3 few TRBD2 CASSGFGGVFSGANVLTF TGTGCCAGCAGTGGATTCGGGGGGGTCTTCTCTGGAGCCAACGTCCTGACTTTC
TRBJ1-1 TRBV7-2 once NA CASLPEGRNTEAFF TGTGCCAGCCTCCCTGAAGGCAGGAACACTGAAGCTTTCTTT
TRBJ2-7 TRBV7-2 NA NA CASSQEGKDEQYF TGTGCCAGCAGTCAAGAGGGCAAGGACGAGCAGTACTTC
TRBJ1-1 TRBV25-1 NA NA CASSIEQNTELFF TGTGCCAGTAGTATAGAGCAGAACACTGAACTTTTCTTT
TRBJ1-3 TRBV19 NA NA CASSEYSAQFGNTIYF TGTGCCAGTTCGGAGTACAGCGCACAGTTTGGAAACACCATATATTTT
TRBJ2-2 TRBV9 NA TRBD1 CASSVVGQGPEELFF TGTGCCAGCAGCGTAGTCGGACAGGGACCTGAGGAGCTGTTTTTT
TRBJ2-6 TRBV7-9 NA NA CASSAGISGANVLTF TGTGCCAGCAGCGCAGGGATCTCTGGGGCCAACGTCCTGACTTTC
TRBJ1-1 TRBV6-5 NA NA CASSFIRGKNTEAFF TGTGCCAGCAGTTTTATCAGGGGAAAGAACACTGAAGCTTTCTTT
TRBJ2-7 TRBV9 NA NA CASSARLVESPYEQYF TGTGCCAGCAGCGCCAGATTAGTGGAATCCCCCTACGAGCAGTACTTC
TRBJ1-5 TRBV4-1 NA NA CASSLVMDNNQPQHF TGTGCCAGCAGCCTCGTTATGGATAACAATCAGCCCCAGCATTTT
TRBJ2-2 TRBV25-1 few NA CASRRERFTGELFF TGTGCCAGCAGACGGGAGAGGTTTACCGGGGAGCTGTTTTTT
TRBJ1-6 TRBV9 many NA CASSVVGDFNSPLHF TGTGCCAGCAGCGTAGTAGGGGACTTTAATTCACCCCTCCACTTT
TRBJ1-6 TRBV5-5 few TRBD1 CASSLATGGEVPLHF TGTGCCAGCAGCTTGGCCACAGGGGGTGAGGTCCCCCTCCACTTT
TRBJ1-1 TRBV20-1 many NA CSASSMNTEAFF TGCAGTGCTAGTTCCATGAACACTGAAGCTTTCTTT
TRBJ2-5 TRBV20-1 NA NA CSARGDVPTQYF TGCAGTGCTAGGGGAGATGTCCCGACCCAGTACTTC
TRBJ1-2 TRBV29-1 many NA CSVEVTWGRGYTF TGCAGCGTTGAAGTGACGTGGGGGCGCGGCTACACCTTC